This T cell receptor (beta chain) was obtained from a study of cytomegalovirus exposure and HLA in healthy donors. Primers for the PCR totalled 60 Vbeta and 13 Jbeta. This table comes from immunoSEQ multiplex PCR, and its TCRdb copy is limited to in-frame clones, with some not included. The table has 85,000 to 120,000 clones, about 76% seen once. CDR1 is LNHDA and CDR2 is SQIVND in the germline V gene (reference sequence). The CDR3 is 16 residues long. Trimming pared 8 bases from V and 0 bases from J, leaving 19 bases between. V gene TRBV19 combines with J gene TRBJ1-1, with D tentatively TRBD1 (6 bases). The clonotype was recovered from a woman aged 45 to 65 in good health and CMV-seropositive. Sequenced material: PBMCs. The CDR3 loop is CASQPRGALMNTEAFF. CDR3 DNA sequence: TGTGCCAGTCAACCGCGGGGGGCTCTAATGAACACTGAAGCTTTCTTT.